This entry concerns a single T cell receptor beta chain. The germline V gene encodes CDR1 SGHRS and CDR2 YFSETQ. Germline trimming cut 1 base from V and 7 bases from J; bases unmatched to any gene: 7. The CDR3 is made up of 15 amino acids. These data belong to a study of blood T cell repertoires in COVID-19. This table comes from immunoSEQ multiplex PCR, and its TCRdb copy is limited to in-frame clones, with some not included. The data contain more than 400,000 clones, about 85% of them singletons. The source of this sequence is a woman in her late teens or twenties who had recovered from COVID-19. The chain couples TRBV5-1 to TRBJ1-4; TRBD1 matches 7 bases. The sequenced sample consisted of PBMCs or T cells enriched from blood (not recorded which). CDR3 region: CASSLKRAGGEKLFF. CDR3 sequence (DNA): TGCGCCAGCAGCTTGAAAAGGGCAGGGGGTGAAAAACTGTTTTTT.